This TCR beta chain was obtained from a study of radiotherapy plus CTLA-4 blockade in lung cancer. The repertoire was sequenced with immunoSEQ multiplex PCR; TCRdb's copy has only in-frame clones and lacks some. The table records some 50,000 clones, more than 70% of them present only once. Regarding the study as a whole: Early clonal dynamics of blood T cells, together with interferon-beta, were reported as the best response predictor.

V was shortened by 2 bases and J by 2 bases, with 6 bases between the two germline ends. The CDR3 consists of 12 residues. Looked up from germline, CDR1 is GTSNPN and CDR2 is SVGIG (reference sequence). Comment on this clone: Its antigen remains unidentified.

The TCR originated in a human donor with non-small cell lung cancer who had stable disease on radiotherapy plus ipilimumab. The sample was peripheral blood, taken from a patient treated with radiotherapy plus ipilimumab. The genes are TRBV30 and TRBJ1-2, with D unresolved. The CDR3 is CAWSLPNYGYTF. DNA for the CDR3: TGTGCCTGGAGTTTGCCGAACTATGGCTACACCTTC.